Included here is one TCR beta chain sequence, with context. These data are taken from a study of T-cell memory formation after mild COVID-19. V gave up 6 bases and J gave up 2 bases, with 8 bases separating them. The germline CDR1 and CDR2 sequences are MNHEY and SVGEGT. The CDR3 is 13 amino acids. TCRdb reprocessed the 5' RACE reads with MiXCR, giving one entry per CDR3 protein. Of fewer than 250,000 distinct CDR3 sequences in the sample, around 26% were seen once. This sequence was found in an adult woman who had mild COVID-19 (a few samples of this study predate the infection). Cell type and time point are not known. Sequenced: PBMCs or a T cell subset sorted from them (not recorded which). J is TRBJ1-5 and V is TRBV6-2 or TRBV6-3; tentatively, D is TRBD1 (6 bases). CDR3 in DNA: TGTGCCAGCAGCAACAGGGGCAATCAGCCCCAGCATTTT. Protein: CASSNRGNQPQHF.